This T cell receptor beta chain was obtained from a study of PD-L1 blockade in urothelial cancer. Study details: In about 2014, patients got going on atezolizumab, taking 1,200 mg intravenously every 3 weeks.

CDR1 is MNHEY, CDR2 SMNVEV, per germline (reference sequence). Trimming cost V 5 bases and J 5 bases; bases outside gene matches: 8. The CDR3 totals 14 residues. Some clones are missing from TCRdb's copy, which holds only in-frame ones; the method was immunoSEQ multiplex PCR. This repertoire shows about 79,000 clones, 70% to 90% found once; its top ten account for more than 13%. The time point here: pretreatment peripheral blood. Locally advanced or metastatic urothelial carcinoma was present in patients. The receptor was derived from a man between 60 and 75 years old with urothelial cancer. J is TRBJ1-2 and V is TRBV27, with 7 bases matching TRBD1. The sample was PBMCs, taken around atezolizumab (anti-PD-L1) treatment. CDR3 sequence: CASSRQGESYGYTF. DNA for the CDR3: TGTGCCAGCAGTCGACAGGGAGAATCTTATGGCTACACCTTC.